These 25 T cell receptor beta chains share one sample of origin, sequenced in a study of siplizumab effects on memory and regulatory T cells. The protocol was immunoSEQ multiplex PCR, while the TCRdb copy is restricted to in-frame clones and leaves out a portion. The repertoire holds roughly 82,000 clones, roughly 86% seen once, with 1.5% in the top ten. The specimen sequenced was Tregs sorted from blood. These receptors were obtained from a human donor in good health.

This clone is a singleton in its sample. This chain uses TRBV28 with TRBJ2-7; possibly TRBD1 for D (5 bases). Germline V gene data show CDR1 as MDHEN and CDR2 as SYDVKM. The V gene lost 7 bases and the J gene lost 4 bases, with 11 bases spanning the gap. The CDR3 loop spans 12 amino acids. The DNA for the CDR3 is TGTGCCAGCAAAGCAGGGCCGTACGAGCAGTACTTC. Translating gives CASKAGPYEQYF.

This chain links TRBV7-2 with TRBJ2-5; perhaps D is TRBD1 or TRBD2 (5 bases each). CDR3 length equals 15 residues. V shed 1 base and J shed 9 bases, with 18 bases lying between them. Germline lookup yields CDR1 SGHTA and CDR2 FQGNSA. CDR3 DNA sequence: TGTGCCAGCAGCTTAGTAGGGACCGACTTTCGGGCCCAGTACTTC. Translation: CASSLVGTDFRAQYF.

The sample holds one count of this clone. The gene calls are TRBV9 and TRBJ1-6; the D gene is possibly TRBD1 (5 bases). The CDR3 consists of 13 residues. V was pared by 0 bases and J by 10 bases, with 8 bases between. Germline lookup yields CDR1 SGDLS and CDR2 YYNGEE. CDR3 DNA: TGTGCCAGCAGCGTAGCGGGGGAATCACCCCTCCACTTT. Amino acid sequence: CASSVAGESPLHF.

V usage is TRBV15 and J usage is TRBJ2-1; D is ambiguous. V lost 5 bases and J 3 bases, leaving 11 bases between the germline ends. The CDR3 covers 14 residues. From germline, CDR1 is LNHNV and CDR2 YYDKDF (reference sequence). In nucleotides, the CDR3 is TGTGCCACCAGCGTCCGGATCAACTACAATGAGCAGTTCTTC. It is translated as CATSVRINYNEQFF.

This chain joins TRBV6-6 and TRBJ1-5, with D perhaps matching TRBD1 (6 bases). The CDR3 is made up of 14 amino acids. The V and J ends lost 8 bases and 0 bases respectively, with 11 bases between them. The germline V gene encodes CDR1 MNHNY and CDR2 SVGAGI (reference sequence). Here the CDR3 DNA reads TGTGCCAGCGCCGACAGGATTAGCAATCAGCCCCAGCATTTT. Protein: CASADRISNQPQHF.

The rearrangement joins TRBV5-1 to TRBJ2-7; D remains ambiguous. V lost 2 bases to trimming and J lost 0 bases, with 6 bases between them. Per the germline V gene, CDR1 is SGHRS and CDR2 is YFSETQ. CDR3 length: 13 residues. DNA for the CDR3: TGCGCCAGCAGCTTAGCGAGCTCCTACGAGCAGTACTTC. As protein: CASSLASSYEQYF.

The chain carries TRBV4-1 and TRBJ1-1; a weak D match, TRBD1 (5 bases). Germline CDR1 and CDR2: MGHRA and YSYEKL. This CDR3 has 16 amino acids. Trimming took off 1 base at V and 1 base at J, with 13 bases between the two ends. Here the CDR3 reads CASSQAWGRTNTEAFF. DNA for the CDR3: TGCGCCAGCAGCCAAGCGTGGGGACGGACGAACACTGAAGCTTTCTTT.

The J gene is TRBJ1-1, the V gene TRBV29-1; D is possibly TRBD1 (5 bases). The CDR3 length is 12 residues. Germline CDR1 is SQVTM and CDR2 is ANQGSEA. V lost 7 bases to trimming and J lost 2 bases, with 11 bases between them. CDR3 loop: CSGETVNTEAFF. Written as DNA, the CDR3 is TGCAGCGGAGAGACAGTAAACACTGAAGCTTTCTTT.

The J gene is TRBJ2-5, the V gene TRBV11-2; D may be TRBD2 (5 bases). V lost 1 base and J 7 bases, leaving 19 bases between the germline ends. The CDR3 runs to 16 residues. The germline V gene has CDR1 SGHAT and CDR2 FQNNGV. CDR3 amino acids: CASSLAVGWGVGTQYF. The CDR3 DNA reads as TGTGCCAGCAGCTTAGCTGTGGGGTGGGGAGTGGGGACCCAGTACTTC.

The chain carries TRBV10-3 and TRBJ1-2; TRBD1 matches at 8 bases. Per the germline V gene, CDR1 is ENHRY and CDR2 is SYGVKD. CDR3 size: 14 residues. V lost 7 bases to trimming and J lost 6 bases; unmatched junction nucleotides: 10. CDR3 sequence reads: CAINQGQGRNGYTF. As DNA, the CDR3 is TGTGCCATCAACCAAGGACAGGGACGGAATGGCTACACCTTC.

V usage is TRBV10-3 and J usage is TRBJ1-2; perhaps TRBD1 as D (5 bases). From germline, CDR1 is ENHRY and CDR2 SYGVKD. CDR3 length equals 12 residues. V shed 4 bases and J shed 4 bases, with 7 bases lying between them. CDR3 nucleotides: TGTGCCATCAGTGGGACAACCTATGGCTACACCTTC. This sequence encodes CAISGTTYGYTF.

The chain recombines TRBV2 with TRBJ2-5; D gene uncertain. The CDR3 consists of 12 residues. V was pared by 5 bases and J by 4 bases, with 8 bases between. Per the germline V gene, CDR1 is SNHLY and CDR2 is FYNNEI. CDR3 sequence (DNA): TGTGCCAGCAGTTTTTCTGGAGAGACCCAGTACTTC. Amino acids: CASSFSGETQYF.

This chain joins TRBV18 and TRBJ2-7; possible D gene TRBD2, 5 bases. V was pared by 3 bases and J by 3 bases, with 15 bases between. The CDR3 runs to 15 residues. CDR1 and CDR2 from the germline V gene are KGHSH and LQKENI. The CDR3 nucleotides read TGTGCCAGCTCACCGACCGGAGGAACCAGCTACGAGCAGTACTTC. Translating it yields CASSPTGGTSYEQYF.

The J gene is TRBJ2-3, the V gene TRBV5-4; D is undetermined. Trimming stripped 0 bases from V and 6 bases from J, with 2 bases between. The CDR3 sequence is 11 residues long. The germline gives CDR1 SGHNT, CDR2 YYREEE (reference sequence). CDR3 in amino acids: CASSLADTQYF. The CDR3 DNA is TGTGCCAGCAGCTTGGCGGATACGCAGTATTTT.

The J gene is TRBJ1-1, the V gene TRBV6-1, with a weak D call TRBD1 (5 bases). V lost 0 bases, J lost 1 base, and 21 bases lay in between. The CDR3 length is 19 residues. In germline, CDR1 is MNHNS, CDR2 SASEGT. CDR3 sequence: CASSEAIAGWGTQNTEAFF. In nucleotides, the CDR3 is TGTGCCAGCAGTGAAGCAATCGCGGGGTGGGGGACCCAGAACACTGAAGCTTTCTTT.

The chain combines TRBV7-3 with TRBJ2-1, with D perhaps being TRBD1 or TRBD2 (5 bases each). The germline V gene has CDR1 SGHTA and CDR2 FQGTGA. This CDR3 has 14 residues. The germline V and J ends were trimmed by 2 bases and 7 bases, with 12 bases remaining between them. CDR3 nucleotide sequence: TGTGCCAGCAGCTTACTCGGGACCGGGAATGAGCAGTTCTTC. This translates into CASSLLGTGNEQFF. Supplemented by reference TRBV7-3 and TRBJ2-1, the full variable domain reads GAGVSQTPSNKVTEKGKYVELRCDPISGHTALYWYRQSLGQGPEFLIYFQGTGAADDSGLPNDRFFAVRPEGSVSTLKIQRTERGDSAVYLCASSLLGTGNEQFFGPGTRLTVL.

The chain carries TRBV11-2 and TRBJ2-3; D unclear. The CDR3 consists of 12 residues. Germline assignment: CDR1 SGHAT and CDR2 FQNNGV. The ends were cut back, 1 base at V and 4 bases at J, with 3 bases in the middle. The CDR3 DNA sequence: TGTGCCAGCAGCTTAGTCTCAGATACGCAGTATTTT. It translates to CASSLVSDTQYF.

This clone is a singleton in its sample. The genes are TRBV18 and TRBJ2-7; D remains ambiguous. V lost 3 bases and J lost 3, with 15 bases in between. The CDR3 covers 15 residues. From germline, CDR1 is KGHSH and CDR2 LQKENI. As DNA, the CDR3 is TGTGCCAGCTCACCTCCATTTCGAGGATACTACGAGCAGTACTTC. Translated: CASSPPFRGYYEQYF.

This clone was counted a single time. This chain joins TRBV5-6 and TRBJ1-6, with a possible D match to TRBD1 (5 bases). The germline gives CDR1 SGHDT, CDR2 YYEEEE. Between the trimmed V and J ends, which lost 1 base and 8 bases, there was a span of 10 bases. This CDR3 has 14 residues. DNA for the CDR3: TGTGCCAGCAGCTTGAGGGGACGGGATTCACCCCTCCACTTT. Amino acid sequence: CASSLRGRDSPLHF.

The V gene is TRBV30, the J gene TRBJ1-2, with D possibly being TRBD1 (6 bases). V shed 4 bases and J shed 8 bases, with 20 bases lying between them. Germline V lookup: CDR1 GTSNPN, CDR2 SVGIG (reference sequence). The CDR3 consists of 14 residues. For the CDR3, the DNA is TGTGCCTGGACAACACAGGGAGGTCTCTGGGGCTACACCTTC. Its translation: CAWTTQGGLWGYTF.

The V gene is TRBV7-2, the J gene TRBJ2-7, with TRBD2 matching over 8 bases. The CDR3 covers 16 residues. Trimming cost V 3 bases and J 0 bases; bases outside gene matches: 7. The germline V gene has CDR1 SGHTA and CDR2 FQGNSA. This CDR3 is CASSFSGGLPSYEQYF. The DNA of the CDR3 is TGTGCCAGCAGCTTCAGCGGGGGCCTGCCCTCCTACGAGCAGTACTTC.

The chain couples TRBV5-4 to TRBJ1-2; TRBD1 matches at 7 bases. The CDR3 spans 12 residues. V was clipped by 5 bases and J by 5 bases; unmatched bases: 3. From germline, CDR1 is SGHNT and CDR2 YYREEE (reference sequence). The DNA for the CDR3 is TGTGCCAGCAGATTACAGGGGTATGGCTACACCTTC. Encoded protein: CASRLQGYGYTF.

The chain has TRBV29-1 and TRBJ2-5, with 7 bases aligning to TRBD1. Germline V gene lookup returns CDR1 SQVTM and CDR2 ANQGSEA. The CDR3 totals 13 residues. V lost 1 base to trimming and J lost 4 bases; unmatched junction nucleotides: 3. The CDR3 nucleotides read TGCAGCGTTGAAGGAGGGGGCCCAGAGACCCAGTACTTC. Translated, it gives CSVEGGGPETQYF.

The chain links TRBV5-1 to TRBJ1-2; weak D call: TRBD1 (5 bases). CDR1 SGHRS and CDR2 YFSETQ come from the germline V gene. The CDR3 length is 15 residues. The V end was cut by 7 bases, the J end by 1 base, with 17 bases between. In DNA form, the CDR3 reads TGCGCCAGCCTGAGGGGCTCGGGGTTTAACTATGGCTACACCTTC. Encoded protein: CASLRGSGFNYGYTF.

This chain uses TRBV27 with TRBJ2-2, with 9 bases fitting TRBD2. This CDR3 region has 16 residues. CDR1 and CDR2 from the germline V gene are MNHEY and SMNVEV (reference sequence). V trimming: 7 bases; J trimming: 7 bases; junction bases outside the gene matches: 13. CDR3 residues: CASTWRGGNNVGELFF. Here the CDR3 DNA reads TGTGCCAGCACCTGGCGGGGGGGCAATAACGTCGGGGAGCTGTTTTTT.